The 19 T cell receptor beta chains below all came from one sample that was sequenced in a study of regulatory T cells in long-lasting Graves disease. Sequencing libraries for TCR beta were prepared with iRepertoire HTBI primers and Arm-PCR of CDR3 regions. One entry per CDR3 protein, called by TCRdb with MiXCR from the multiplex PCR reads. Of 450,000 to 650,000 distinct CDR3 sequences listed, about 16% were seen once; the top ten hold approximately 25%. Time point given: newly diagnosed GD, antithyroid drugs for less than 3 months. PBMC RNA was the source of the TCR library. This sample was shared with a second study, whose subject was T cells in Graves' hyperthyroidism and ophthalmopathy.

This sample comprised peripheral blood mononuclear cells (PBMCs), obtained at new diagnosis, from a patient treated with antithyroid drugs. These receptors were collected from a woman aged 40 to 65 with Graves disease.

This clonotype was counted a few times. The chain employs TRBV28 and TRBJ1-2; D is perhaps TRBD1 (5 bases). The CDR3 is made up of 15 amino acids. V shed 6 bases and J shed 5 bases, with 19 bases lying between them. The germline CDR1 and CDR2 sequences are MDHEN and SYDVKM. In nucleotides, the CDR3 is TGTGCCAGCAGCCCGCAAAGCGGGGCTATGTATGGCTACACCTTC. Translation gives CASSPQSGAMYGYTF.

This chain joins TRBV3-1 and TRBJ1-5, with D uncertain. The CDR3 is made up of 15 amino acids. Germline lookup yields CDR1 LGHDT and CDR2 YNNKEL (reference sequence). Trimming pared 0 bases from V and 7 bases from J, leaving 13 bases between. The CDR3 region has the DNA TGTGCCAGCAGCCAAGATGCAGTTGTCGGGCAGCCCCAGCATTTT. Residues: CASSQDAVVGQPQHF.

This clonotype appeared many times. The CDR3 sequence: CASSLAGRRAFF. The CDR3, as DNA: TGTGCCAGCAGCTTAGCAGGGAGAAGGGCTTTCTTT. This chain connects TRBV7-8 to TRBJ1-1, with D uncertain. The V gene lost 0 bases and the J gene lost 11 bases, with 10 bases spanning the gap. Germline CDR1 is SGHVS and CDR2 is FQNEAQ. CDR3 length equals 12 residues.

The gene calls are TRBV6-4 and TRBJ2-3, with D possibly being TRBD2 (6 bases). CDR3 length equals 14 residues. V was trimmed by 4 bases and J by 1 base, leaving 9 bases between them. Germline assignment: CDR1 MRHNA and CDR2 SNTAGT. The CDR3 coding sequence is TGTGCCAGCAGTGCTAGCGAGGGCACAGATACGCAGTATTTT. Encoded protein: CASSASEGTDTQYF.

The V and J genes are TRBV6-2 or TRBV6-3 and TRBJ1-6, with no clear D. Trimming left V 2 bases short and J 8 bases short, with 19 bases between. The CDR3 totals 17 residues. Germline V gene sequence: CDR1 MNHEY, CDR2 SVGEGT. The DNA for the CDR3 is TGTGCCAGCAGTTACCAAGTCTTCGAGGATTTGGATTCACCCCTCCACTTT. Encoded protein: CASSYQVFEDLDSPLHF.

The table lists this clonotype with many counts. This chain connects TRBV6-1 to TRBJ2-7; 10 bases are a match to TRBD1. V lost 5 bases to trimming and J lost 3 bases; unmatched junction nucleotides: 7. The germline gives CDR1 MNHNS, CDR2 SASEGT. The CDR3 has 15 residues. CDR3 amino acids: CASSKPGTGDYEQYF. The CDR3 region has the DNA TGTGCCAGCAGTAAACCCGGGACAGGGGACTACGAGCAGTACTTC.

This sequence joins TRBV30 and TRBJ2-2, with D perhaps matching TRBD1 (6 bases). The CDR3 has 13 residues. Deletions cut 4 bases from V and 7 bases from J, with 13 bases between. Germline assignment: CDR1 GTSNPN and CDR2 SVGIG (reference sequence). The CDR3 region has the DNA TGTGCCTGGACTAACCAGGGGAACGGGGAGCTGTTTTTT. It codes for CAWTNQGNGELFF. Looking up the rest from reference TRBV30 and TRBJ2-2 gives the full variable domain: SQTIHQWPATLVQPVGSPLSLECTVEGTSNPNLYWYRQAAGRGLQLLFYSVGIGQISSEVPQNLSASRPQDRQFILSSKKLLLSDSGFYLCAWTNQGNGELFFGEGSRLTVL.

The sample holds a few counts of this clonotype. This rearrangement joins TRBV6-2 or TRBV6-3 to TRBJ1-5; D remains ambiguous. The CDR3 is made up of 16 amino acids. Germline CDR1 is MNHEY and CDR2 is SVGEGT. The V end lost 5 bases, the J end lost 0 bases, and 14 bases lay between the germline ends. CDR3 residues: CASSETRLYSNQPQHF. In DNA form, the CDR3 reads TGTGCCAGCAGTGAAACCCGCCTTTATAGCAATCAGCCCCAGCATTTT.

The J gene is TRBJ1-1, the V gene TRBV12-5; D call uncertain. CDR1 is LGHNT, CDR2 FRNRAP, per germline. V was shortened by 5 bases and J by 1 base, with 11 bases between the two germline ends. CDR3 length equals 14 residues. The CDR3 region is CASGPRRRNTEAFF. The CDR3 coding sequence is TGTGCTAGTGGTCCCCGGAGGAGGAACACTGAAGCTTTCTTT.

This clonotype was picked up many times. This chain uses TRBV12-3 or TRBV12-4 with TRBJ2-1; D is possibly TRBD1 or TRBD2 (6 bases each). Matching the DNA end better, TRBJ2-5 makes the J call doubtful. This CDR3 has 12 residues. DNA of the CDR3: TGTGCCAGCAGTGGGGGGCCCGTGACCCAGTACTTC. Its protein is CASSGGPVTQYF.

This clonotype was observed many times. The chain employs TRBV10-3 and TRBJ1-3, with D uncertain. Germline V lookup: CDR1 ENHRY, CDR2 SYGVKD. The length of the CDR3 is 13 residues. V was clipped by 2 bases and J by 4 bases, with 6 bases between them. In nucleotides, the CDR3 is TGTGCCATCAGTGAGCTTCTCGGAAACACCATATATTTT. Residues: CAISELLGNTIYF.

The J gene is TRBJ2-1, the V gene TRBV6-1; no firm D call. CDR3 length: 11 amino acids. The V gene's germline CDR1 is MNHNS and CDR2 SASEGT. Trimming cost V 8 bases and J 9 bases, with 11 bases left between them. CDR3 DNA sequence: TGTGCCAGCCTTTCTAGAGCTGAGCAGTTCTTC. It specifies CASLSRAEQFF.

This clonotype was found many times. V gene TRBV12-3 or TRBV12-4 combines with J gene TRBJ1-1; D may be TRBD1 (5 bases). Trimming took off 7 bases at V and 3 bases at J, with 12 bases between the two ends. The CDR3 covers 13 residues. The CDR3 nucleotides are TGTGCCAGCAAGACGACAGTTGACACTGAAGCTTTCTTT. Translated, it gives CASKTTVDTEAFF.

This chain links TRBV7-6 with TRBJ2-5; no clear D. The CDR3 loop spans 15 amino acids. Germline values: CDR1 SGHVS, CDR2 FNYEAQ. V was pared by 4 bases and J by 4 bases, with 16 bases between. The CDR3 DNA reads as TGTGCCAGCAGCTACAGTTTTCACGGAGTAGAGACCCAGTACTTC. Amino acid sequence: CASSYSFHGVETQYF.

The sample holds many counts of this clonotype. This chain joins TRBV18 and TRBJ2-1; 9 bases line up with TRBD1. The CDR3 covers 13 residues. Trimming took 6 bases from V and 5 from J; bases not matched to a gene: 2. CDR1 and CDR2 (germline): KGHSH, LQKENI. CDR3 bases: TGTGCCAGCTCCAGGGACAGGGACAATGAGCAGTTCTTC. This gives the protein CASSRDRDNEQFF.

This clonotype was seen repeatedly, ten times or more. The chain recombines TRBV11-2 with TRBJ1-1; D is unclear. The CDR3 length is 15 residues. CDR1 and CDR2 from the germline V gene are SGHAT and FQNNGV. Trimming left V 3 bases short and J 0 bases short, with 11 bases between. CDR3 amino acids: CASSLVGQLNTEAFF. The CDR3 DNA follows: TGTGCCAGCAGCTTGGTTGGCCAGCTGAACACTGAAGCTTTCTTT.

The genes are TRBV6-5 and TRBJ1-2; D perhaps matches TRBD1 (5 bases). The CDR3 is made up of 16 amino acids. Germline V gene lookup returns CDR1 MNHEY and CDR2 SVGAGI. Trimming took off 2 bases at V and 3 bases at J, with 16 bases between the two ends. Written as DNA, the CDR3 is TGTGCCAGCAGTTACAGGGCGGAGTGGGGGGACTATGGCTACACCTTC. This translates into CASSYRAEWGDYGYTF.

This clonotype appeared a few times. The chain carries TRBV19 and TRBJ2-1, with TRBD1 identical over 7 bases. The V gene's germline CDR1 is LNHDA and CDR2 SQIVND (reference sequence). This CDR3 comprises 19 residues. The V and J ends lost 7 bases and 6 bases, in that order; junction bases with no gene match: 24. CDR3 in DNA: TGTGCCAGTACCTATCCCCGGGACAGATCCCCTAACGGGGTCAATGAGCAGTTCTTC. Protein product: CASTYPRDRSPNGVNEQFF.

The rearrangement uses TRBV12-5 and TRBJ2-3; D remains ambiguous. Germline V CDR1 and CDR2: LGHNT, FRNRAP. The V end was cut by 2 bases, the J end by 0 bases, with 6 bases between. The CDR3 spans 14 residues. DNA for the CDR3: TGTGCTAGTGGTTTGATACCGAGCACAGATACGCAGTATTTT. Translating gives CASGLIPSTDTQYF.